Shown below are 9 T cell receptor beta chains from a single sample sequenced in a study of T cell responses to AZD1222 COVID-19 vaccine. Using immunoSEQ multiplex PCR, the repertoire was profiled, and TCRdb retains in-frame clones only, with some absent. Of 95,000 to 150,000 clones listed, approximately 94% are singletons. Sequences were derived from peripheral blood, sampled 28 days after the second AZD1222 dose. These receptors were collected from an adult who received the AZD1222 COVID-19 vaccine.

The rearrangement uses TRBV18 and TRBJ1-2; TRBD1 matches at 9 bases. V dropped 3 bases and J dropped 2; count of bases not matched to a gene: 4. Looked up from germline, CDR1 is KGHSH and CDR2 is LQKENI. The CDR3 spans 15 residues. The CDR3 spells CASSPRQGGNYGYTF. CDR3 bases: TGTGCCAGCTCACCCCGACAGGGGGGCAACTATGGCTACACCTTC.

The chain couples TRBV20-1 to TRBJ2-7; weak D call: TRBD2 (6 bases). CDR3 length equals 12 residues. The germline V gene encodes CDR1 DFQATT and CDR2 SNEGSKA (reference sequence). Trimming took 3 bases from V and 2 from J, leaving 8 bases between them. CDR3 residues: CSASPGAYEQYF. CDR3 nucleotide sequence: TGCAGTGCTAGTCCGGGGGCCTACGAGCAGTACTTC.

The chain uses TRBV20-1 and TRBJ2-2; 11 bases align to TRBD1. Trimming took 3 bases from V and 7 from J; bases not matched to a gene: 4. The CDR3 runs 14 residues. CDR1 and CDR2 from the germline V gene are DFQATT and SNEGSKA (reference sequence). The DNA for the CDR3 is TGCAGTGCTAGTGGACAGGGGGCCGGCGGGGAGCTGTTTTTT. Amino acids: CSASGQGAGGELFF.

The rearrangement links TRBV28 to TRBJ2-2; 8 nucleotides agree with TRBD1. The CDR3 is 15 amino acids. The V gene end was trimmed by 6 bases and the J gene end by 2 bases; junction bases not matched to a gene: 5. The germline gives CDR1 MDHEN, CDR2 SYDVKM. In DNA form, the CDR3 reads TGTGCCAGCAGCTGGACAGGGAGAAACACCGGGGAGCTGTTTTTT. It specifies CASSWTGRNTGELFF.

The rearrangement uses TRBV5-6 and TRBJ1-3; D is perhaps TRBD1 (6 bases). This CDR3 region has 16 residues. V shed 3 bases and J shed 0 bases, with 13 bases lying between them. Per germline, CDR1 SGHDT and CDR2 YYEEEE. CDR3 nucleotides: TGTGCCAGCAGCTGGGGGGCAGGCGACTCTGGAAACACCATATATTTT. Protein sequence: CASSWGAGDSGNTIYF. Full variable domain (outside the CDR3, taken from reference TRBV5-6 and TRBJ1-3): DAGVTQSPTHLIKTRGQQVTLRCSPKSGHDTVSWYQQALGQGPQFIFQYYEEEERQRGNFPDRFSGHQFPNYSSELNVNALLLGDSALYLCASSWGAGDSGNTIYFGEGSWLTVV.

V and J are TRBV30 and TRBJ2-3; D tentatively reads TRBD1 or TRBD2 (5 bases each). Trimming stripped 4 bases from V and 2 bases from J, with 10 bases between. The CDR3 consists of 13 residues. CDR1 is GTSNPN, CDR2 SVGIG, per germline (reference sequence). The DNA for the CDR3 is TGTGCCTGGACCCCCGGGGCCACAGATACGCAGTATTTT. It translates to CAWTPGATDTQYF.

This chain uses TRBV7-3 with TRBJ2-3; D could derive from TRBD1 or TRBD2 (6 bases each). Deletions cut 4 bases from V and 1 base from J, with 21 bases between. Germline CDR1 and CDR2: SGHTA and FQGTGA. This CDR3 is 18 amino acids long. CDR3 in DNA: TGTGCCAGCAGCTCCTCACAGGGCGGGGTTGACGGCACAGATACGCAGTATTTT. Residues: CASSSSQGGVDGTDTQYF.

The genes are TRBV9 and TRBJ2-3; 9 bases map to TRBD2. CDR3 length: 14 residues. Trimming took 2 bases from V and 6 from J; bases not matched to a gene: 4. Germline CDR1 is SGDLS and CDR2 is YYNGEE. The CDR3 loop reads CASSVAGGQDTQYF. The CDR3 DNA reads as TGTGCCAGCAGCGTCGCGGGGGGGCAGGATACGCAGTATTTT.

This clone was recorded once. This chain uses TRBV5-4 with TRBJ2-3; 10 positions agree with TRBD2. Per the germline V gene, CDR1 is SGHNT and CDR2 is YYREEE (reference sequence). The CDR3 is made up of 16 amino acids. Trimming took 4 bases from V and 0 from J; bases not matched to a gene: 5. The CDR3 here is CASSPAGGASTDTQYF. CDR3 coding DNA: TGTGCCAGCAGCCCAGCGGGAGGGGCTAGCACAGATACGCAGTATTTT. The entire variable domain, with the rest obtained from reference TRBV5-4 and TRBJ2-3, is as follows: ETGVTQSPTHLIKTRGQQVTLRCSSQSGHNTVSWYQQALGQGPQFIFQYYREEENGRGNFPPRFSGLQFPNYSSELNVNALELDDSALYLCASSPAGGASTDTQYFGPGTRLTVL.